What follows are 16 T cell receptor beta chains derived from one specimen sequenced in a study of cytotoxic CD8 clonotypes in ibrutinib-treated CLL. This table comes from immunoSEQ multiplex PCR, and its TCRdb copy is limited to in-frame clones, with some not included. Counted here are some 290,000 clones, 70% to 80% occurring once; the ten biggest clones make up 6.5% to 8.5%. Sample: PBMCs, taken before ibrutinib treatment. Receptors were obtained from a human donor with chronic lymphocytic leukemia.

This clone showed up just once. V usage is TRBV29-1 and J usage is TRBJ1-1; D ambiguous. Germline V lookup: CDR1 SQVTM, CDR2 ANQGSEA. With 6 bases removed from V and 5 bases from J, the gap between germline ends came to 16 bases. This CDR3 region has 13 residues. CDR3 protein: CSVGSTFGTEAFF. CDR3 DNA sequence: TGCAGCGTCGGTAGCACGTTTGGGACTGAAGCTTTCTTT. Full variable domain (rest looked up from reference TRBV29-1 and TRBJ1-1): SAVISQKPSRDICQRGTSLTIQCQVDSQVTMMFWYRQQPGQSLTLIATANQGSEATYESGFVIDKFPISRPNLTFSTLTVSNMSPEDSSIYLCSVGSTFGTEAFFGQGTRLTVV.

The J gene is TRBJ1-5, the V gene TRBV10-3; the D gene is possibly TRBD1 (5 bases). The CDR3 is 13 amino acids. Germline CDR1 is ENHRY and CDR2 is SYGVKD. Trimming stripped 9 bases from V and 9 bases from J, with 18 bases between. The CDR3, as DNA: TGTGCCATAGCGGACACTCCGAGTTGGCCCCAGCATTTT. Its translation: CAIADTPSWPQHF.

The genes are TRBV27 and TRBJ2-1; 7 nucleotides agree with TRBD2. CDR1 is MNHEY, CDR2 SMNVEV, per germline (reference sequence). V gave up 11 bases and J gave up 4 bases; unmatched junction bases: 11. The CDR3 runs to 14 residues. DNA of the CDR3: TGTGCCGTATGGGGGAGCGGGAAGTACAATGAGCAGTTCTTC. This sequence encodes CAVWGSGKYNEQFF.

The gene calls are TRBV25-1 and TRBJ1-2, with D unclear. The CDR3 runs to 11 residues. Germline CDR1 is MGHDK and CDR2 is SYGVNS. The V and J ends lost 8 bases and 5 bases respectively, with 9 bases between them. The CDR3 DNA sequence: TGTGCCAGCCTGACCCATTATGGCTACACCTTC. Amino acids: CASLTHYGYTF.

The chain employs TRBV29-1 and TRBJ2-2; tentatively, D is TRBD1 (7 bases). Germline V gene data show CDR1 as SQVTM and CDR2 as ANQGSEA. The CDR3 totals 16 residues. V lost 7 bases and J 0 bases, leaving 18 bases between the germline ends. CDR3 in amino acids: CSAEGAGPANTGELFF. In DNA, the CDR3 is TGCAGCGCCGAGGGGGCGGGACCGGCGAACACCGGGGAGCTGTTTTTT.

The chain uses TRBV6-6 and TRBJ2-4, with 8 bases matching TRBD2. From germline, CDR1 is MNHNY and CDR2 SVGAGI (reference sequence). This CDR3 is built from 14 residues. J lost 7 bases, V lost 7 bases, and 9 bases had no gene match. The CDR3 DNA reads TGTGCCAGCAAACCGGGACTAGTGAGTAACATTCAGTACTTC. This sequence encodes CASKPGLVSNIQYF.

The gene calls are TRBV30 and TRBJ2-1; D assignment may be TRBD1 or TRBD2 (5 bases each). This CDR3 is built from 15 residues. Germline CDR1 and CDR2: GTSNPN and SVGIG (reference sequence). With 0 bases removed from V and 3 bases from J, the gap between germline ends came to 12 bases. CDR3 sequence: CAWSVGDQVYNEQFF. The CDR3 region has the DNA TGTGCCTGGAGTGTGGGGGACCAAGTCTACAATGAGCAGTTCTTC.

The chain uses TRBV6-5 and TRBJ2-1; weak D call: TRBD2 (6 bases). Trimming pared 1 base from V and 1 base from J, leaving 11 bases between. The V gene's germline CDR1 is MNHEY and CDR2 SVGAGI. This CDR3 has 16 amino acids. The CDR3 nucleotides are TGTGCCAGCAGTTACTTCCAGACTAGATCCTACAATGAGCAGTTCTTC. It is translated as CASSYFQTRSYNEQFF.

The chain uses TRBV28 and TRBJ2-4, with TRBD1 as a possible D gene (6 bases). Germline CDR1 and CDR2: MDHEN and SYDVKM. The CDR3 has 16 amino acids. The ends were cut back, 5 bases at V and 0 bases at J, with 14 bases in the middle. This CDR3 is CASSPPGAIAKNIQYF. The CDR3 bases are TGTGCCAGCAGTCCCCCAGGGGCAATAGCCAAAAACATTCAGTACTTC.

This clone turned up a few times. The V call is TRBV14, the J call TRBJ1-2; D unresolved. Trimming took 5 bases from V and 5 from J, leaving 18 bases between them. The CDR3 runs to 15 residues. Germline loops: CDR1 SGHDN, CDR2 FVKESK. The CDR3 is CASSVIPGWGYGYTF. DNA of the CDR3: TGTGCCAGCAGCGTCATACCGGGCTGGGGATATGGCTACACCTTC.

This chain joins TRBV4-2 and TRBJ1-5; D unresolved. From germline, CDR1 is LGHNA and CDR2 YNFKEQ. V was clipped by 5 bases and J by 5 bases, with 16 bases between them. The CDR3 extends over 15 amino acids. The CDR3 protein is CASSKVLAEHQPQHF. The CDR3 DNA reads as TGTGCCAGCAGCAAAGTCCTTGCAGAGCATCAGCCCCAGCATTTT.

This clone was seen just once. The genes are TRBV30 and TRBJ2-5, with a tentative D call TRBD2 (6 bases). Germline V lookup: CDR1 GTSNPN, CDR2 SVGIG (reference sequence). With 2 bases removed from V and 4 bases from J, the gap between germline ends came to 17 bases. The CDR3 is 15 amino acids. The CDR3 nucleotides are TGTGCCTGGAGTATTAAGCGGGCAGGGCGAGAGACCCAGTACTTC. Its protein product is CAWSIKRAGRETQYF.

This chain joins TRBV9 and TRBJ2-1; D is possibly TRBD1 (7 bases). This CDR3 contains 16 residues. Germline-derived CDR1 and CDR2 are SGDLS and YYNGEE. With 0 bases removed from V and 1 base from J, the gap between germline ends came to 11 bases. CDR3 protein: CASSVDPGGSYNEQFF. DNA for the CDR3: TGTGCCAGCAGCGTAGACCCAGGGGGGTCCTACAATGAGCAGTTCTTC.

The V call is TRBV6-5, the J call TRBJ1-4; D call uncertain. Trimming shortened V by 11 bases and J by 7 bases, and 14 bases separated the two germline ends. Looked up from germline, CDR1 is MNHEY and CDR2 is SVGAGI. CDR3 length: 12 amino acids. In DNA, the CDR3 is TGTGCCGGTCGGGTCAGCAGTGAAAAACTGTTTTTT. Its protein is CAGRVSSEKLFF.

This clone is a singleton in its sample. CDR3: CASSPKQGAYETQYF. For the CDR3, the DNA is TGCGCCAGCAGCCCTAAACAGGGGGCGTATGAGACCCAGTACTTC. The V gene is TRBV5-1, the J gene TRBJ2-5; 9 bases agree with TRBD1. V lost 4 bases, J lost 5 bases, and 9 bases stayed unmatched. Germline CDR1 SGHRS, CDR2 YFSETQ. The CDR3 is 15 amino acids.

V usage is TRBV19 and J usage is TRBJ2-6, with TRBD1 as a possible D gene (5 bases). From germline, CDR1 is LNHDA and CDR2 SQIVND (reference sequence). This CDR3 contains 16 residues. The V end lost 0 bases, the J end lost 0 bases, and 6 bases lay between the germline ends. The CDR3 bases are TGTGCCAGTAGTATAGATCAGGGCTCTGGGGCCAACGTCCTGACTTTC. Encoded protein: CASSIDQGSGANVLTF.